The clone carrying this TCR beta chain came up a few times. These data come from a study of T-cell reconstitution after alpha-beta-depleted transplantation in children. Unique molecular identifiers were incorporated when the TCRbeta library was constructed. Using its own MiXCR run on the PCR reads, TCRdb lists one record per CDR3 protein. Here the sample spans fewer than 400,000 distinct CDR3 sequences, approximately 20% being singletons. The CDR3 length is 14 residues. Germline V CDR1 and CDR2: MNHNS, SASEGT. The V gene end was trimmed by 6 bases and the J gene end by 4 bases; junction bases not matched to a gene: 7.

The chain recombines TRBV6-1 with TRBJ2-5; 8 bases map to TRBD2. The receptor was derived from a human donor who donated a stem cell graft to a child with acute myeloid leukemia. The specimen was PBMCs from the stem cell graft donor, collected from the stem cell graft. The CDR3 DNA follows: TGTGCCAGCAGCGTCAGCGGGAGCGGAGAGACCCAGTACTTC. It codes for CASSVSGSGETQYF.